Listed below are T cell receptor beta chains from one sample, sequenced in a study of cytomegalovirus exposure and HLA in healthy donors. Here immunoSEQ multiplex PCR was the method, and the copy in TCRdb shows in-frame clones only, minus some. The sample consists of a few hundred thousand clones, 70% to 90% of them appearing once. Sample: PBMCs. The receptor set was obtained from a woman between 18 and 29 years old in good health and CMV-seronegative. Both conserved end residues are part of each CDR3. A D gene is named only where the DNA matches it firmly. Some rows mark clone size as missing; the rest say once, few, many or name a class of expanded clone.

v_call	d_call	clone_size	j_call	cdr3_nt	cdr3_aa
TRBV19	TRBD1	-	TRBJ2-2	TGTGCCAGTAGTTGGACAGGGCTAACCGGGGAGCTGTTTTTT	CASSWTGLTGELFF
TRBV2	-	-	TRBJ1-1	TGTGCCAGCAGTGTTTTGACAACGAACACTGAAGCTTTCTTT	CASSVLTTNTEAFF
TRBV13	TRBD1	once	TRBJ2-7	TGTGCCAGCAGTCAGCCCCGGGACAGGCACTACGAGCAGTACTTC	CASSQPRDRHYEQYF
TRBV6-5	-	-	TRBJ1-1	TGTGCCAGCAGACGACCCCGGGTGGACACTGAAGCTTTCTTT	CASRRPRVDTEAFF
TRBV6-5	-	-	TRBJ2-1	TGTGCCAGCAGGCCGGAGGAGAGCTCCTACAATGAGCAGTTCTTC	CASRPEESSYNEQFF
TRBV2	-	-	TRBJ2-6	TGTGCCAGCAGTGGGGTGTGGTCCGGGGGGGCCAACGTCCTGACTTTC	CASSGVWSGGANVLTF
TRBV5-6	TRBD2	-	TRBJ2-1	TGTGCCAGCAGCTCAACTAGCGGGAGTTGGAACAATGAGCAGTTCTTC	CASSSTSGSWNNEQFF
TRBV2	-	-	TRBJ2-7	TGTGCCAGCAGTGAATCGGGGTCCATAGGAAAATTC	CASSESGSIGKF
TRBV6-6	-	-	TRBJ1-1	TGTGCCAGCGTTTCGGGGACTGAAGCTTTCTTT	CASVSGTEAFF
TRBV19	TRBD1	-	TRBJ2-7	TGTGCCAGTAGTCCGTACGGACAGGGAGACGAGCAGTACTTC	CASSPYGQGDEQYF
TRBV5-6	TRBD1	-	TRBJ1-2	TGTGCCAGCAGATTACAGGGGGAGGATGGCTACACCTTC	CASRLQGEDGYTF
TRBV6-5	-	-	TRBJ1-5	TGTGCCAGCAGTAATACAGGTAGCAATCAGCCCCAGCATTTT	CASSNTGSNQPQHF
TRBV28	-	-	TRBJ1-1	TGTGCCAGCAGCACCCCGGGGGAGACAAGTTTGACTTTCTTT	CASSTPGETSLTFF
TRBV7-2	-	-	TRBJ1-5	TGTGCCAGCAGCCTCGCAGATCAGCCCCAGCATTTT	CASSLADQPQHF
TRBV29-1	TRBD2	few	TRBJ2-7	TGCAGCGTTGGACTAGCGGGGCCGTACGAGCAGTACTTC	CSVGLAGPYEQYF
TRBV6-5	-	-	TRBJ2-1	TGTGCCAGCAGTGAGGGTCCCCGATACAATGAGCAGTTCTTC	CASSEGPRYNEQFF
TRBV19	TRBD2	-	TRBJ2-7	TGTGCCAGTAGTAGGACTAGCGGGAGTTACGAGCAGTACTTC	CASSRTSGSYEQYF
TRBV28	-	-	TRBJ1-2	TGTGCCAGCATCCCGGACAGCTTTAACTATGGCTACACCTTC	CASIPDSFNYGYTF
TRBV28	TRBD2	-	TRBJ2-7	TGTGCCAGCAGTCCTGGGGTAGCGGGAGGCTACGAGCAGTACTTC	CASSPGVAGGYEQYF
TRBV29-1	-	-	TRBJ1-1	TGCAGCGTTGAATCCTCCACTGAAGCTTTCTTT	CSVESSTEAFF